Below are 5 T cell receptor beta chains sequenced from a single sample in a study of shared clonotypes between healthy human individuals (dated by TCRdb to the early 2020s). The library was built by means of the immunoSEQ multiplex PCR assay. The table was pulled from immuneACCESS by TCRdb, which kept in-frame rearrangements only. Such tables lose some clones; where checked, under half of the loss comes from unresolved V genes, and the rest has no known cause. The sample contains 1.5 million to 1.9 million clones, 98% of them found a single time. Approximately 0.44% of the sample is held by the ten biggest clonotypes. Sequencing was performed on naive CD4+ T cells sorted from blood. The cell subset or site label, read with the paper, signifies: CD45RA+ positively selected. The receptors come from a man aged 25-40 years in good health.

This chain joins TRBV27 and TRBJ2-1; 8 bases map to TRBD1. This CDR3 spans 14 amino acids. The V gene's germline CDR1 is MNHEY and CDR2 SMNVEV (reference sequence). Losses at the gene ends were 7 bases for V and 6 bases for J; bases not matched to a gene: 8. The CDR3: CASIEQGAGNEQFF. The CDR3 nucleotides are TGTGCCAGCATAGAGCAGGGGGCTGGCAATGAGCAGTTCTTC.

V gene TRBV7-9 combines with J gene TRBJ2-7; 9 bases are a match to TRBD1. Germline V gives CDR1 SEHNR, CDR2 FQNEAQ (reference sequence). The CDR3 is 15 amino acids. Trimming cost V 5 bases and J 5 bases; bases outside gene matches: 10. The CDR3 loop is CASSLQGADWNEQYF. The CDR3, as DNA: TGTGCCAGCAGCCTACAGGGGGCGGATTGGAACGAGCAGTACTTC.

CDR3 in DNA: TGTGCCAGCAGCTTAGTAGCGGGAGTGGATACGCAGTATTTT. It yields the protein CASSLVAGVDTQYF. The V call is TRBV11-2, the J call TRBJ2-3, with 9 bases fitting TRBD2. V shed 1 base, J shed 6 bases, and the junction held 2 bases outside the gene matches. This CDR3 is built from 14 residues. Germline assignment: CDR1 SGHAT and CDR2 FQNNGV. Variable domain in full (rest from reference TRBV11-2 and TRBJ2-3): EAGVAQSPRYKIIEKRQSVAFWCNPISGHATLYWYQQILGQGPKLLIQFQNNGVVDDSQLPKDRFSAERLKGVDSTLKIQPAKLEDSAVYLCASSLVAGVDTQYFGPGTRLTVL.

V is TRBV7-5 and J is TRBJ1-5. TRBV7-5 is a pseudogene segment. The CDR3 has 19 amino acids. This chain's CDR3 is CVRSSSGRGTRYSNQPQHF. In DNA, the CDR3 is TGTGTCAGAAGCTCTTCGGGAAGGGGCACTCGTTATAGCAATCAGCCCCAGCATTTT.

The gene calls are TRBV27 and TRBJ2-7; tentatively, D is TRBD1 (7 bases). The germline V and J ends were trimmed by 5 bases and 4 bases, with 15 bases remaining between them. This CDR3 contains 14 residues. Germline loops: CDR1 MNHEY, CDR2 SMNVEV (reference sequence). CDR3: CASSTGEVSYEQYF. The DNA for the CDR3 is TGTGCCAGCAGTACAGGGGAGGTTTCTTACGAGCAGTACTTC.